This TCR beta chain was recovered during a study of blood T cell repertoires in COVID-19. Overall study: From the United States, Italy and Spain came samples of acute and convalescent COVID-19.

The CDR3 totals 12 residues. CDR1 and CDR2 (germline): SGHAT, FQNNGV. Trimming removed 5 bases at V and 7 bases at J, with 12 bases between. Assay: immunoSEQ multiplex PCR; the TCRdb copy retains only in-frame clones and omits some. The table shows around 270,000 clones, with about nine tenths occurring only once. Sequencing was done on a sample of peripheral blood. The receptor's source is a man in his 60s who had recovered from COVID-19. The chain carries TRBV11-2 and TRBJ2-7, with D possibly TRBD2 on 5 matching bases. CDR3 protein: CASSPHPGEQYF. The CDR3 region has the DNA TGTGCCAGCAGCCCCCATCCGGGAGAGCAGTACTTC. The full variable domain, in which reference TRBV11-2 and TRBJ2-7 provide the parts outside the CDR3, is EAGVAQSPRYKIIEKRQSVAFWCNPISGHATLYWYQQILGQGPKLLIQFQNNGVVDDSQLPKDRFSAERLKGVDSTLKIQPAKLEDSAVYLCASSPHPGEQYFGPGTRLTVT.